The present TCR beta chain was sequenced within a study of CD8 T cells in Susac syndrome. Sequencing of TCR beta was performed on blood CD8+ T cells and on blood CD4+ T cells. Random hexamers were used to reverse transcribe the RNA input (about 0.5 to 1 ug). The authors amplified TCR beta CDR3 across 54 Vbeta and 13 Jbeta using immunoSEQ multiplex PCR. TCRdb re-called the immunoSEQ multiplex PCR reads with MiXCR, one entry per CDR3 protein. The sample lists some 400,000 distinct CDR3 sequences, more than 80% occurring once. This TCR came from a human donor with multiple sclerosis. Sequencing was done on a sample of CD8+ T cells from PBMCs.

The chain's CDR3 is CASSFNNFYNEQFF. Here the CDR3 DNA reads TGTGCCAGCAGTTTCAATAATTTCTACAATGAGCAGTTCTTC. This sequence joins TRBV27 and TRBJ2-1; D gene uncertain. V was trimmed by 3 bases and J by 3 bases, leaving 9 bases between them. Looked up from germline, CDR1 is MNHEY and CDR2 is SMNVEV (reference sequence). CDR3 length equals 14 residues.